A selection of T cell receptor beta chains follows, all from one sample in a study of blood T cell repertoires in COVID-19. Generated by immunoSEQ multiplex PCR, the TCRdb table keeps only in-frame clones and is missing some. The sample records more than 150,000 clones, more than 70% being singletons. Sequencing used peripheral blood. These TCRs come from a man in his fifties with active or convalescent COVID-19. Each CDR3 is given with its conserved first and last residue. Fields, in order: D gene, clone size, J gene, V gene, CDR3 protein, CDR3 DNA. The D gene is left open where the match is weak. Some rows mark clone size as missing; the rest say once, few, many or name a class of expanded clone.

TRBD1,.,TRBJ1-6,TRBV11-3,CASSLIGGGSPLHF,TGTGCCAGCAGCTTAATAGGGGGCGGTTCACCCCTCCACTTT
.,.,TRBJ1-4,TRBV6-6,CASSYSRTVNEKLFF,TGTGCCAGCAGTTACTCCCGGACAGTTAATGAAAAACTGTTTTTT
TRBD2,.,TRBJ2-4,TRBV7-3,CASSLTSGGIQYF,TGTGCCAGCAGCTTGACTAGCGGCGGCATTCAGTACTTC
TRBD1,.,TRBJ1-1,TRBV29-1,CSVVGQGGTEAFF,TGCAGCGTTGTAGGACAGGGTGGAACTGAAGCTTTCTTT
TRBD1,.,TRBJ1-5,TRBV10-3,CAIRGDRGGNQPQHF,TGTGCCATCAGGGGGGACAGGGGTGGCAATCAGCCCCAGCATTTT
TRBD1,.,TRBJ1-4,TRBV6-5,CASSYEQGTNEKLFF,TGTGCCAGCAGTTATGAACAGGGGACTAATGAAAAACTGTTTTTT
.,once,TRBJ1-1,TRBV30,CACSPRQDNTEAFF,TGTGCCTGCTCCCCCCGACAGGACAACACTGAAGCTTTCTTT
.,.,TRBJ2-1,TRBV7-3,CASSTGHLNEQFF,TGTGCCAGCAGCACGGGACACCTTAATGAGCAGTTCTTC
TRBD1,.,TRBJ2-2,TRBV27,CASTVIGTANTGELFF,TGTGCCAGCACTGTAATCGGGACAGCGAACACCGGGGAGCTGTTTTTT
TRBD1,.,TRBJ1-6,TRBV7-9,CASSAQTGGNSPLHF,TGTGCCAGCAGCGCCCAGACAGGGGGAAATTCACCCCTCCACTTT
TRBD1,.,TRBJ1-5,TRBV19,CASRTGEQPQHF,TGTGCCAGTAGAACAGGGGAACAGCCCCAGCATTTT
.,.,TRBJ2-6,TRBV28,CASSFNSGANVLTF,TGTGCCAGCAGTTTTAACTCTGGGGCCAACGTCCTGACTTTC
.,.,TRBJ1-5,TRBV7-2,CARIPRSSNQPQHF,TGTGCGAGGATCCCGCGGAGTAGCAATCAGCCCCAGCATTTT
TRBD2,.,TRBJ2-1,TRBV6-2/TRBV6-3,CASSAQGLAGNEQFF,TGTGCCAGCAGCGCTCAGGGGCTAGCGGGTAATGAGCAGTTCTTC
TRBD1,.,TRBJ2-5,TRBV19,CASRGTVQETQYF,TGTGCCAGTAGAGGGACAGTCCAAGAGACCCAGTACTTC
TRBD1,.,TRBJ2-5,TRBV11-2,CASSLGQGAVTQYF,TGTGCCAGCAGCCTGGGACAGGGAGCGGTGACCCAGTACTTC
TRBD2,few,TRBJ2-5,TRBV29-1,CSVEPGTSGRGQYF,TGCAGCGTTGAACCCGGGACTAGCGGGAGAGGCCAGTACTTC
TRBD2,.,TRBJ2-2,TRBV9,CASSPSGGAPAGELFF,TGTGCCAGCAGCCCTAGCGGGGGGGCCCCGGCCGGGGAGCTGTTTTTT
.,.,TRBJ1-3,TRBV7-9,CASGREGSGNTIYF,TGTGCCAGCGGGCGGGAAGGCTCTGGAAACACCATATATTTT
TRBD1,.,TRBJ2-3,TRBV28,CASSLGDRGRPDTQYF,TGTGCCAGCAGCCTGGGGGACAGGGGGCGCCCAGATACGCAGTATTTT
.,.,TRBJ2-3,TRBV24-1,CATSDLPDSSSTDTQYF,TGTGCCACCAGTGATTTACCTGATAGCTCTAGCACAGATACGCAGTATTTT
TRBD2,.,TRBJ2-3,TRBV11-3,CASTPSWASGSTDTQYF,TGTGCCAGCACCCCCTCCTGGGCTAGCGGGAGTACAGATACGCAGTATTTT
.,.,TRBJ2-5,TRBV7-2,CASSRVLQETQYF,TGTGCCAGCAGTCGGGTGCTCCAAGAGACCCAGTACTTC
.,.,TRBJ1-2,TRBV10-3,CAISERANTNYGYTF,TGTGCCATCAGTGAACGAGCGAACACTAACTATGGCTACACCTTC
TRBD1,once,TRBJ1-4,TRBV3-1/TRBV3-2,CASSHGLSATGDNEKLFF,TGTGCCAGCAGCCACGGATTAAGTGCGACAGGGGATAATGAAAAACTGTTTTTT
.,.,TRBJ1-2,TRBV6-6,CASSSDHDKNYGYTF,TGTGCCAGCAGTTCAGACCACGACAAGAACTATGGCTACACCTTC
TRBD1,.,TRBJ1-5,TRBV28,CASITGVANQPQHF,TGTGCCAGCATAACAGGGGTGGCCAATCAGCCCCAGCATTTT
.,.,TRBJ1-1,TRBV29-1,CSVGDISNTEAFF,TGCAGCGTTGGGGACATTTCGAACACTGAAGCTTTCTTT
.,.,TRBJ1-5,TRBV28,CASSPRGVGGGTQPQHF,TGTGCCAGCAGCCCCCGGGGGGTTGGGGGTGGTACCCAGCCCCAGCATTTT
.,few,TRBJ2-1,TRBV4-2,CASSLTASVSSYNEQFF,TGTGCCAGCAGCCTAACTGCCTCGGTTAGCTCCTACAATGAGCAGTTCTTC
.,.,TRBJ1-3,TRBV7-9,CASSLLGGRMAGNTIYF,TGTGCCAGCAGCTTATTGGGGGGGCGGATGGCTGGAAACACCATATATTTT
.,.,TRBJ2-5,TRBV19,CASSTPGRLETQYF,TGTGCCAGTAGTACCCCGGGGAGATTGGAGACCCAGTACTTC
.,once,TRBJ1-3,TRBV2,CASSAPTGSGNTIYF,TGTGCCAGCAGTGCCCCTACAGGGTCTGGAAACACCATATATTTT
.,.,TRBJ1-4,TRBV11-2,CASSLRVGLSANEKLFF,TGTGCCAGCAGCCTCAGGGTTGGGCTTTCGGCTAATGAAAAACTGTTTTTT
TRBD2,.,TRBJ2-1,TRBV4-3,CASSHTGTRYEQFF,TGCGCCAGCAGCCACACCGGGACTAGATATGAGCAGTTCTTC
TRBD1,.,TRBJ1-1,TRBV5-1,CASSGDRVMNTEAFF,TGCGCCAGCAGCGGCGACAGGGTTATGAACACTGAAGCTTTCTTT
.,.,TRBJ1-1,TRBV7-8,CASSPRDSGPNTEAFF,TGTGCCAGCAGCCCAAGGGACTCGGGGCCTAACACTGAAGCTTTCTTT
.,.,TRBJ2-5,TRBV20-1,CSLRDKETQYF,TGCAGCCTCCGGGATAAAGAGACCCAGTACTTC
.,.,TRBJ2-2,TRBV2,CASSESVAGELFF,TGTGCCAGCAGTGAATCAGTGGCCGGGGAGCTGTTTTTT
TRBD1,few,TRBJ1-6,TRBV6-5,CASTPGQGSLLPLHF,TGTGCCAGCACGCCGGGACAGGGGTCCCTATTGCCCCTCCACTTT
TRBD1,.,TRBJ1-3,TRBV18,CASSPGTGERNTIYF,TGTGCCAGCTCACCAGGGACAGGGGAAAGAAACACCATATATTTT
TRBD1,.,TRBJ1-1,TRBV3-1/TRBV3-2,CASSPGQGARAFF,TGTGCCAGCAGCCCCGGACAGGGGGCACGGGCTTTCTTT
TRBD1,.,TRBJ1-5,TRBV28,CASSLDGTASPQHF,TGTGCCAGCAGTTTAGACGGGACAGCCAGCCCCCAGCATTTT
.,.,TRBJ2-1,TRBV27,CASRGAYNEQFF,TGTGCCAGCAGGGGAGCCTACAATGAGCAGTTCTTC
TRBD2,.,TRBJ2-7,TRBV11-3,CASSSRGTSGSYEQYF,TGTGCCAGCAGCTCAAGGGGGACTAGCGGGAGCTACGAGCAGTACTTC
.,.,TRBJ2-3,TRBV20-1,CSANEDSFTDTQYF,TGCAGTGCTAATGAAGACTCCTTCACAGATACGCAGTATTTT
.,.,TRBJ2-2,TRBV6-7,CASRSFRGDTGELFF,TGTGCCAGCCGTTCATTCAGGGGGGACACCGGGGAGCTGTTTTTT
TRBD2,.,TRBJ2-3,TRBV6-1,CASSESISGSDTQYF,TGTGCCAGCAGTGAATCAATCAGCGGGAGTGATACGCAGTATTTT
TRBD2,.,TRBJ2-5,TRBV3-1/TRBV3-2,CASSQNTGLQETQYF,TGTGCCAGCAGCCAAAATACGGGACTACAAGAGACCCAGTACTTC
.,.,TRBJ1-2,TRBV7-2,CASVREVEDYGYTF,TGTGCCAGCGTCAGGGAGGTGGAGGACTATGGCTACACCTTC
.,.,TRBJ1-2,TRBV27,CASRGQGTFGYTF,TGTGCCAGCAGGGGTCAGGGAACTTTTGGCTACACCTTC
TRBD2,.,TRBJ2-7,TRBV2,CASSSRTSGIHEQYF,TGTGCCAGCAGTTCCCGGACTAGCGGGATCCACGAGCAGTACTTC